This TCR beta chain was recovered during a study of prognosis after radiotherapy for stage I lung cancer (dated by TCRdb to the early 2020s). With regard to the full study: Between April 2018 and early 2019, fewer than 20 patients with stage I NSCLC were enrolled in Nanjing, China. Fourteen cases involved newly diagnosed primary stage I lung tumors, and a few involved oligometastatic NSCLC subsequent to surgical resection of the primary tumor. All patients were regarded as medically inoperable, because of comorbidities in about a dozen patients and refusal of surgery in more than 5 patients. The cohort comprised around 14 men and several women with a median age of roughly 69 years, ranging from roughly 53 to 95 years. Squamous cell carcinoma histology was identified in seven patients, and adenocarcinoma histology was identified in about a dozen patients. SBRT was delivered in 3 to 5 fractions with a biologically effective dose of at least 100 Gy, and image-guided IMRT or VMAT was used for delivery. Concurrent therapy was not administered to any patient alongside SBRT. After SBRT, distant metastases developed in about 20% of the 19 patients at a median of approximately seven months, while the remaining 15 patients had no significant progression. The study profiled peripheral blood TCR beta repertoires from stage I NSCLC patients before and after stereotactic body radiotherapy and related them to distant failure. The study sequenced around 38 blood samples from about 19 patients, one before and one after SBRT per patient. On the study overall, not on this receptor specifically: The small cohort and short follow-up limited the study, so independent validation of the findings is needed. No determination of tumor specificity was made for expanded TCR clones. Unique TCR clone counts fell after SBRT (median about 10,000 before versus several thousand after; Wilcoxon paired P=0.011). TRBV and TRBJ usage frequencies reportedly differed by metastasis status, in two V genes at baseline and in nine V and two J genes after SBRT. None of the reported P values were adjusted for multiple comparisons. Post-SBRT Shannon entropy and its change from baseline were lower in patients who developed distant metastases; baseline Shannon entropy was not associated with metastases.

Of note for this clonotype: No antigen is known for it. With a much larger clone just one base away, this may be a read error.

Via the germline V gene (reference sequence), CDR1 is LNHNV and CDR2 YYDKDF. The CDR3 sequence holds 13 residues, the cysteine and phenylalanine included. Just CDR3 DNA is preserved here, 39 bases in frame from base 1. All patients had node-negative disease on CT and PET/CT, and none had a history of other malignancies or prior chemotherapy or radiotherapy. At each of two time points, roughly 6 milliliters of peripheral venous blood were collected in EDTA tubes. Ficoll-Paque Plus density-gradient centrifugation was used to isolate PBMCs. Right after collection, samples were kept at -80 degrees C until analysis. Two rounds of multiplex PCR were performed to amplify the TCR beta CDR3 region from genomic DNA. In the first round of PCR, primers specific to each TRBV and TRBJ gene were used, and the primer sequences are filed in Chinese patent CN105087789A. The second PCR round used universal primers. The Roche High Pure PCR Template Preparation Kit was used to extract genomic DNA from the frozen PBMCs. The libraries underwent paired-end sequencing with 151 bp reads on an Illumina HiSeq 3000. The original methods were these. CutAdapt was used to remove raw reads lacking the multiplex PCR primer sequences. Using PEAR, the high-quality paired reads were merged into contigs. By aligning each contig to reference sequences, MiXCR assigned the TRB V, D and J gene segments to that contig. CDR3 sequences were clustered by base quality and sequence similarity to remove sequencing errors. Diversity was measured as Shannon entropy normalized by the natural log of productive TCR sequence number. Clonality was computed as one minus the ratio of Shannon entropy to the natural log of the number of unique clonotypes. Progression-free survival cut-offs for repertoire metrics were chosen using the Youden index of ROC curves, with analyses run in R 3.5.3. Through fastp at Q25 and MiXCR, TCRdb rebuilt clones from the public reads, retaining in-frame beta chains. For every CDR3 protein sequence, its rows merge into one entry that carries the most common genes and DNA. TCRdb's processing, not the study's, gives the V and J calls here. Counted in this sample were tens of thousands of distinct CDR3 sequences; 43% of them appeared once. The ten largest make up roughly 33% of the sample.

The rearrangement joined TRBV15 to TRBJ2-2; TRBD2 is perhaps the D gene, given 5 matching bases. The origin of this receptor is a donor aged 50 or older with non-small cell lung cancer. The sample here was PBMCs, taken before or after stereotactic body radiation therapy (not recorded which). Here is the DNA: TGTGCCACCAGTCCGGGATTCACCGGGGATCTGTTTTTT. Its product reads: CATSPGFTGDLFF.